The rows below give T cell receptor beta chains drawn from one sample of a study of blood T cell repertoires in COVID-19. Profiled with immunoSEQ multiplex PCR; TCRdb holds only in-frame clones, not every one. This sample yields some 120,000 clones, of which under 85% are seen a single time; more than 15% belongs to the top ten. Source material: PBMCs or T cells enriched from blood (not recorded which). The source is a man in his thirties or forties who had recovered from COVID-19. Both conserved end residues are part of each CDR3. Each record gives: D gene, J gene, clone size, V gene, CDR3 protein, CDR3 DNA. A D gene is named only where the DNA matches it firmly. The size of a clone is reported for some rows only, either as once, few or many, or as a class for expanded clones.

d_call: -; j_call: TRBJ2-4; clone_size: -; v_call: TRBV5-1; cdr3_aa: CASSLNSQGRGAKNIQYF; cdr3_nt: TGCGCCAGCAGCCTGAACAGTCAGGGGCGCGGGGCCAAAAACATTCAGTACTTC
d_call: TRBD2; j_call: TRBJ2-3; clone_size: -; v_call: TRBV19; cdr3_aa: CASRITSGGTDTQYF; cdr3_nt: TGTGCCAGTAGGATTACTAGCGGCGGCACAGATACGCAGTATTTT
d_call: -; j_call: TRBJ1-3; clone_size: once; v_call: TRBV11-2; cdr3_aa: CASSPPGRLSGNTIYF; cdr3_nt: TGTGCCAGCAGCCCCCCAGGTCGGCTCTCTGGAAACACCATATATTTT
d_call: TRBD1; j_call: TRBJ2-2; clone_size: -; v_call: TRBV14; cdr3_aa: CASSRNRGGTGELFF; cdr3_nt: TGTGCCAGCAGCCGGAACAGGGGTGGGACCGGGGAGCTGTTTTTT
d_call: -; j_call: TRBJ1-4; clone_size: -; v_call: TRBV14; cdr3_aa: CASSQGTAEKLFF; cdr3_nt: TGTGCCAGCAGCCAAGGGACAGCGGAAAAACTGTTTTTT
d_call: TRBD1; j_call: TRBJ2-7; clone_size: many; v_call: TRBV12-3/TRBV12-4; cdr3_aa: CASLGDRTPGQYF; cdr3_nt: TGTGCCAGCCTGGGGGACAGGACCCCCGGGCAGTACTTC
d_call: TRBD2; j_call: TRBJ2-1; clone_size: -; v_call: TRBV3-1/TRBV3-2; cdr3_aa: CASSPGLAGENEQFF; cdr3_nt: TGTGCCAGCAGCCCCGGACTAGCGGGAGAAAATGAGCAGTTCTTC
d_call: TRBD1; j_call: TRBJ2-2; clone_size: -; v_call: TRBV7-2; cdr3_aa: CASSPRPGGFSGELFF; cdr3_nt: TGTGCCAGCAGCCCGAGACCAGGGGGCTTTTCCGGGGAGCTGTTTTTT
d_call: -; j_call: TRBJ2-7; clone_size: -; v_call: TRBV3-1/TRBV3-2; cdr3_aa: CASSQDTHSYEQYF; cdr3_nt: TGTGCCAGCAGCCAAGACACTCACTCCTACGAGCAGTACTTC
d_call: -; j_call: TRBJ1-2; clone_size: -; v_call: TRBV18; cdr3_aa: CASSPLDPRGPDGYTF; cdr3_nt: TGTGCCAGCTCACCACTAGATCCGCGGGGCCCCGATGGCTACACCTTC
d_call: -; j_call: TRBJ2-2; clone_size: -; v_call: TRBV24-1; cdr3_aa: CATSADTNTGELFF; cdr3_nt: TGTGCCACCAGTGCAGACACGAACACCGGGGAGCTGTTTTTT
d_call: -; j_call: TRBJ2-5; clone_size: -; v_call: TRBV9; cdr3_aa: CASSVAIFEETQYF; cdr3_nt: TGTGCCAGCAGCGTAGCTATATTTGAGGAGACCCAGTACTTC
d_call: -; j_call: TRBJ2-5; clone_size: -; v_call: TRBV12-3/TRBV12-4; cdr3_aa: CASSPQIQETQYF; cdr3_nt: TGTGCCAGCAGTCCTCAGATACAAGAGACCCAGTACTTC
d_call: TRBD1; j_call: TRBJ2-7; clone_size: -; v_call: TRBV19; cdr3_aa: CASRTSGQGYEQYF; cdr3_nt: TGTGCCAGTAGGACCTCGGGACAGGGATACGAGCAGTACTTC
d_call: -; j_call: TRBJ2-7; clone_size: -; v_call: TRBV2; cdr3_aa: CASSMSAYEQYF; cdr3_nt: TGTGCCAGCAGTATGTCTGCCTACGAGCAGTACTTC
d_call: -; j_call: TRBJ1-3; clone_size: -; v_call: TRBV21-1; cdr3_aa: CASIRTGGRNTIYF; cdr3_nt: TGTGCCAGCATTCGGACAGGGGGGCGAAACACCATATATTTT
d_call: -; j_call: TRBJ2-7; clone_size: -; v_call: TRBV6-2/TRBV6-3; cdr3_aa: CASSLDYEGVGYEQYF; cdr3_nt: TGTGCCAGCAGTTTAGATTATGAGGGAGTGGGATACGAGCAGTACTTC
d_call: TRBD1; j_call: TRBJ1-4; clone_size: -; v_call: TRBV5-1; cdr3_aa: CASSSGTATNEKLFF; cdr3_nt: TGCGCCAGCAGTTCCGGGACAGCAACTAATGAAAAACTGTTTTTT
d_call: TRBD1; j_call: TRBJ1-3; clone_size: -; v_call: TRBV29-1; cdr3_aa: CSVVGDVQTGGDTIYF; cdr3_nt: TGCAGCGTTGTAGGCGATGTGCAGACAGGGGGGGACACCATATATTTT
d_call: -; j_call: TRBJ2-5; clone_size: -; v_call: TRBV9; cdr3_aa: CASSVVSGNGETQYF; cdr3_nt: TGTGCCAGCAGCGTAGTTTCCGGGAACGGAGAGACCCAGTACTTC
d_call: -; j_call: TRBJ2-1; clone_size: -; v_call: TRBV12-3/TRBV12-4; cdr3_aa: CASSLPDNEQFF; cdr3_nt: TGTGCCAGCAGTTTACCAGACAATGAGCAGTTCTTC
d_call: -; j_call: TRBJ2-1; clone_size: once; v_call: TRBV9; cdr3_aa: CASSVSPPSSSYNEQFF; cdr3_nt: TGTGCCAGCAGCGTATCGCCGCCCTCGAGCTCCTACAATGAGCAGTTCTTC
d_call: TRBD2; j_call: TRBJ2-2; clone_size: -; v_call: TRBV7-2; cdr3_aa: CASSLGTSGITGELFF; cdr3_nt: TGTGCCAGCAGTTTAGGGACTAGCGGTATCACCGGGGAGCTGTTTTTT
d_call: -; j_call: TRBJ2-1; clone_size: -; v_call: TRBV5-4; cdr3_aa: CASSLEGLRNNEQFF; cdr3_nt: TGTGCCAGCAGCTTGGAGGGACTTAGAAACAATGAGCAGTTCTTC
d_call: -; j_call: TRBJ1-1; clone_size: -; v_call: TRBV30; cdr3_aa: CAWRLGQNTEAFF; cdr3_nt: TGTGCCTGGAGGTTGGGCCAGAACACTGAAGCTTTCTTT
d_call: -; j_call: TRBJ1-1; clone_size: once; v_call: TRBV19; cdr3_aa: CASTPRLEPETEAFF; cdr3_nt: TGTGCCAGTACCCCCCGACTGGAGCCGGAAACTGAAGCTTTCTTT
d_call: -; j_call: TRBJ1-2; clone_size: -; v_call: TRBV6-5; cdr3_aa: CASSYPLETGGRYTF; cdr3_nt: TGTGCCAGCAGTTACCCACTGGAAACCGGGGGACGCTACACCTTC
d_call: -; j_call: TRBJ2-3; clone_size: -; v_call: TRBV2; cdr3_aa: CASIVRADTQYF; cdr3_nt: TGTGCCAGCATAGTCCGGGCAGATACGCAGTATTTT
d_call: -; j_call: TRBJ1-2; clone_size: -; v_call: TRBV6-1; cdr3_aa: CASSEDPTRWYGYTF; cdr3_nt: TGTGCCAGCAGTGAAGACCCTACTCGGTGGTATGGCTACACCTTC
d_call: TRBD1; j_call: TRBJ1-1; clone_size: -; v_call: TRBV2; cdr3_aa: CASKYGTGFPRRNTEAFF; cdr3_nt: TGTGCCAGCAAGTACGGGACAGGGTTCCCCCGGCGGAACACTGAAGCTTTCTTT
d_call: TRBD1; j_call: TRBJ1-3; clone_size: -; v_call: TRBV3-1/TRBV3-2; cdr3_aa: CASSPLQGAGNTIYF; cdr3_nt: TGTGCCAGCAGCCCATTACAGGGGGCGGGAAACACCATATATTTT
d_call: TRBD2; j_call: TRBJ2-3; clone_size: -; v_call: TRBV5-6; cdr3_aa: CASSPTGGTQYF; cdr3_nt: TGTGCCAGCAGCCCCACCGGGGGGACGCAGTATTTT
d_call: -; j_call: TRBJ1-5; clone_size: once; v_call: TRBV6-5; cdr3_aa: CASSYRSHQPQHF; cdr3_nt: TGTGCCAGCAGTTACCGGAGTCATCAGCCCCAGCATTTT
d_call: -; j_call: TRBJ1-1; clone_size: -; v_call: TRBV5-1; cdr3_aa: CASSWAGVDTEAFF; cdr3_nt: TGCGCCAGCAGCTGGGCGGGGGTGGACACTGAAGCTTTCTTT
d_call: -; j_call: TRBJ2-2; clone_size: -; v_call: TRBV5-6; cdr3_aa: CASSLNSFTGELFF; cdr3_nt: TGTGCCAGCAGCTTGAACAGCTTTACCGGGGAGCTGTTTTTT
d_call: TRBD1; j_call: TRBJ1-5; clone_size: -; v_call: TRBV29-1; cdr3_aa: CSVRDRGNQPQHF; cdr3_nt: TGCAGCGTTAGAGACAGGGGCAATCAGCCCCAGCATTTT
d_call: -; j_call: TRBJ1-2; clone_size: -; v_call: TRBV6-5; cdr3_aa: CASSYSPQGIGYTF; cdr3_nt: TGTGCCAGCAGTTACTCCCCGCAGGGCATCGGCTACACCTTC
d_call: -; j_call: TRBJ2-5; clone_size: -; v_call: TRBV2; cdr3_aa: CASQQGGRETQYF; cdr3_nt: TGTGCCAGCCAACAGGGGGGGAGGGAGACCCAGTACTTC
d_call: -; j_call: TRBJ1-1; clone_size: -; v_call: TRBV7-6; cdr3_aa: CASTVWGRTADNTEAFF; cdr3_nt: TGTGCCAGCACCGTTTGGGGACGGACAGCAGATAACACTGAAGCTTTCTTT
d_call: -; j_call: TRBJ1-4; clone_size: -; v_call: TRBV29-1; cdr3_aa: CSVGGSGEKLFF; cdr3_nt: TGCAGCGTTGGAGGGAGTGGTGAAAAACTGTTTTTT
d_call: TRBD2; j_call: TRBJ2-5; clone_size: once; v_call: TRBV10-3; cdr3_aa: CAIKTSGQETQYF; cdr3_nt: TGTGCCATCAAGACTAGCGGCCAAGAGACCCAGTACTTC